The 26 T cell receptor beta chains given below trace back to one sample, sequenced in a study of OX40 agonist ivuxolimab in advanced cancers. Data came from immunoSEQ multiplex PCR; TCRdb stores just in-frame clones and leaves some out. The sample records about 60,000 clones, about nine tenths being singletons. This specimen consisted of CD4+ or CD8+ T cells sorted from blood, obtained in a trial of the OX40 agonist ivuxolimab. All receptors come from an adult with an advanced solid tumor such as melanoma, head and neck, liver or kidney cancer.

This chain uses TRBV2 with TRBJ2-1; D gene unclear. V shed 4 bases and J shed 4 bases, with 5 bases lying between them. The CDR3 totals 12 residues. Per germline, CDR1 SNHLY and CDR2 FYNNEI. The CDR3 nucleotides read TGTGCCAGCAGTGTAGCTTACAATGAGCAGTTCTTC. As protein: CASSVAYNEQFF.

The rearrangement links TRBV27 to TRBJ2-1; D possibly corresponds to TRBD1 (5 bases). This CDR3 spans 15 amino acids. Germline CDR1 is MNHEY and CDR2 is SMNVEV (reference sequence). The V and J ends lost 6 bases and 8 bases respectively, with 20 bases between them. CDR3 sequence (DNA): TGTGCCAGCAGGACAGACGGACGGGTTGGAGATGAGCAGTTCTTC. Amino acid sequence: CASRTDGRVGDEQFF.

The rearrangement joins TRBV30 to TRBJ1-5, with 9 bases fitting TRBD1. V shed 2 bases and J 2 bases; nucleotides not matched to a gene: 7. Germline V gene lookup returns CDR1 GTSNPN and CDR2 SVGIG (reference sequence). This CDR3 region has 16 residues. The CDR3 DNA sequence: TGTGCCTGGAGTCGGGGACAGGGAGGAGGCAATCAGCCCCAGCATTTT. Translation gives CAWSRGQGGGNQPQHF.

The chain couples TRBV13 to TRBJ2-5; possibly TRBD1 or TRBD2 for D (5 bases each). Germline CDR1 is PRHDT and CDR2 is FYEKMQ (reference sequence). The V end lost 4 bases, the J end lost 2 bases, and 14 bases lay between the germline ends. The CDR3 consists of 15 residues. The CDR3 nucleotides are TGTGCCAGCAGCTCCGGGACCGGCGGGCAAGAGACCCAGTACTTC. It translates to CASSSGTGGQETQYF.

The V and J genes are TRBV19 and TRBJ2-7; TRBD2 matches 7 bases. V lost 3 bases, J lost 5 bases, and 4 bases stayed unmatched. The CDR3 contains 13 residues. The V gene's germline CDR1 is LNHDA and CDR2 SQIVND (reference sequence). The CDR3, as DNA: TGTGCCAGTAGTATTACTAGCGTCAACGAGCAGTACTTC. Translating it yields CASSITSVNEQYF.

The CDR3 is CASSAGAYEQYF. CDR3 in DNA: TGTGCCAGCAGTGCGGGAGCGTACGAGCAGTACTTC. The J gene is TRBJ2-7, the V gene TRBV2, with D perhaps matching TRBD2 (6 bases). Trimming pared 4 bases from V and 4 bases from J, leaving 8 bases between. CDR1 is SNHLY, CDR2 FYNNEI, per germline. This CDR3 spans 12 amino acids.

This rearrangement joins TRBV19 to TRBJ2-7; no reliable D call. Germline assignment: CDR1 LNHDA and CDR2 SQIVND (reference sequence). The CDR3 length is 12 residues. V gave up 3 bases and J gave up 5 bases, with 8 bases separating them. The CDR3 loop is CASSIRNNEQYF. Written as DNA, the CDR3 is TGTGCCAGTAGTATTCGAAACAACGAGCAGTACTTC. The entire variable domain, with the rest obtained from reference TRBV19 and TRBJ2-7, is as follows: DGGITQSPKYLFRKEGQNVTLSCEQNLNHDAMYWYRQDPGQGLRLIYYSQIVNDFQKGDIAEGYSVSREKKESFPLTVTSAQKNPTAFYLCASSIRNNEQYFGPGTRLTVT.

The chain joins TRBV2 to TRBJ2-5; TRBD2 aligns across 10 bases. The V segment lost 6 bases and the J segment 5 bases; nucleotides outside the gene matches: 9. Germline V gene data show CDR1 as SNHLY and CDR2 as FYNNEI. There are 15 residues in the CDR3. The CDR3 loop reads CASRKGLAGVETQYF. The CDR3 coding sequence is TGTGCCAGCAGGAAGGGGCTAGCGGGAGTGGAGACCCAGTACTTC.

V gene TRBV5-1 combines with J gene TRBJ2-5, with a possible D match to TRBD2 (5 bases). Between the trimmed V and J ends, which lost 4 bases and 2 bases, there was a span of 18 bases. The CDR3 runs to 16 residues. The germline CDR1 and CDR2 sequences are SGHRS and YFSETQ. As DNA, the CDR3 is TGCGCCAGCAGCATTGGCGCCGGACGGGGACAAGAGACCCAGTACTTC. It yields the protein CASSIGAGRGQETQYF.

This clone was counted a few times. This sequence joins TRBV5-1 and TRBJ2-2; D gene uncertain. CDR3 size: 12 residues. CDR1 is SGHRS, CDR2 YFSETQ, per germline. Trimming left V 5 bases short and J 7 bases short, with 9 bases between. CDR3 sequence: CASREPGGELFF. The CDR3 bases are TGCGCCAGCAGGGAGCCGGGCGGGGAGCTGTTTTTT.

This sequence joins TRBV5-4 and TRBJ2-5; D not certain. The CDR3 has 14 amino acids. Trimming left V 1 base short and J 4 bases short, with 11 bases between. CDR1 and CDR2 (germline): SGHNT, YYREEE (reference sequence). The CDR3 spells CASSLWGTAETQYF. The CDR3 nucleotides read TGTGCCAGCAGCTTGTGGGGAACGGCAGAGACCCAGTACTTC.

The gene calls are TRBV5-1 and TRBJ2-3; TRBD2 agrees at 9 bases. There are 17 residues in the CDR3. J lost 2 bases, V lost 4 bases, and 11 bases had no gene match. The germline V gene has CDR1 SGHRS and CDR2 YFSETQ. The CDR3: CASSPGALAGLTDTQYF. The CDR3 nucleotides are TGCGCCAGCAGCCCGGGGGCACTAGCGGGCCTCACAGATACGCAGTATTTT.

In its sample, this clone was seen once. V is TRBV4-3 and J is TRBJ2-2, with TRBD1 matching over 7 bases. The CDR3 spans 17 residues. Per the germline V gene, CDR1 is LGHNA and CDR2 is YSLEER. J lost 4 bases, V lost 0 bases, and 8 bases had no gene match. DNA for the CDR3: TGCGCCAGCAGCCAAGATCCCCGGGGACAGTTCACCGGGGAGCTGTTTTTT. Protein sequence: CASSQDPRGQFTGELFF.

The V and J genes are TRBV19 and TRBJ2-7, with 8 bases identical to TRBD2. Germline CDR1 is LNHDA and CDR2 is SQIVND (reference sequence). V dropped 5 bases and J dropped 6; count of bases not matched to a gene: 6. There are 13 residues in the CDR3. The CDR3 spells CASSVGLVGEQYF. The CDR3 nucleotides are TGTGCCAGTAGTGTGGGACTAGTCGGCGAGCAGTACTTC. Variable domain in full (rest from reference TRBV19 and TRBJ2-7): DGGITQSPKYLFRKEGQNVTLSCEQNLNHDAMYWYRQDPGQGLRLIYYSQIVNDFQKGDIAEGYSVSREKKESFPLTVTSAQKNPTAFYLCASSVGLVGEQYFGPGTRLTVT.

The CDR3, as DNA: TGCGCCAGCAGCTTGGCCGGGCGCGATTGGTTCTTC. It yields the protein CASSLAGRDWFF. The V call is TRBV5-1, the J call TRBJ2-1; D uncertain. Trimming took 0 bases from V and 15 from J, leaving 13 bases between them. Germline CDR1 reads SGHRS; CDR2 reads YFSETQ. The CDR3 spans 12 residues.

The chain has TRBV6-1 and TRBJ2-7, with 7 bases aligning to TRBD1. V lost 9 bases to trimming and J lost 4 bases; unmatched junction nucleotides: 9. This CDR3 spans 13 amino acids. Germline CDR1 MNHNS, CDR2 SASEGT. The CDR3 reads CASSHRGVYEQYF. CDR3 DNA: TGTGCCAGTTCGCACAGGGGAGTGTACGAGCAGTACTTC.

The chain links TRBV10-2 to TRBJ2-1; D possibly corresponds to TRBD1 (6 bases). Germline V gene lookup returns CDR1 WSHSY and CDR2 SAAADI. Between the trimmed V and J ends, which lost 3 bases and 0 bases, there was a span of 9 bases. The CDR3 runs 15 residues. CDR3 sequence reads: CASSEDRSSYNEQFF. Written as DNA, the CDR3 is TGCGCCAGCAGTGAAGACAGGAGCTCCTACAATGAGCAGTTCTTC.

The chain couples TRBV7-9 to TRBJ2-7; D gene uncertain. V was pared by 5 bases and J by 1 base, with 18 bases between. Germline CDR1 is SEHNR and CDR2 is FQNEAQ (reference sequence). This CDR3 comprises 16 residues. CDR3 bases: TGTGCCAGCAGCCCCTTTGACTTTCTACAATCCTACGAGCAGTACTTC. Translated, it gives CASSPFDFLQSYEQYF.

V is TRBV4-2 and J is TRBJ1-5, with a possible D match to TRBD1 (6 bases). The CDR3 loop spans 16 amino acids. V was shortened by 0 bases and J by 0 bases, with 9 bases between the two germline ends. The germline V gene encodes CDR1 LGHNA and CDR2 YNFKEQ. The CDR3 region is CASSQEEGGSNQPQHF. The CDR3 DNA follows: TGTGCCAGCAGCCAAGAAGAGGGGGGTAGCAATCAGCCCCAGCATTTT.

The gene calls are TRBV9 and TRBJ2-2; 8 nucleotides align to TRBD2. V lost 1 base to trimming and J lost 4 bases; unmatched junction nucleotides: 6. CDR3 length equals 16 residues. The germline gives CDR1 SGDLS, CDR2 YYNGEE. CDR3 protein: CASSVYGRGATGELFF. The CDR3 nucleotides are TGTGCCAGCAGCGTATATGGGCGGGGGGCCACCGGGGAGCTGTTTTTT.

This chain joins TRBV13 and TRBJ2-2; 7 bases fit TRBD1. The CDR3 length is 14 residues. Looked up from germline, CDR1 is PRHDT and CDR2 is FYEKMQ (reference sequence). Trimming cost V 5 bases and J 6 bases; bases outside gene matches: 6. CDR3 region: CASSGYRGAGELFF. CDR3 nucleotide sequence: TGTGCCAGCAGCGGATACAGGGGAGCCGGGGAGCTGTTTTTT. Based on the CDR3 plus reference TRBV13 and TRBJ2-2, the full variable domain is AAGVIQSPRHLIKEKRETATLKCYPIPRHDTVYWYQQGPGQDPQFLISFYEKMQSDKGSIPDRFSAQQFSDYHSELNMSSLELGDSALYFCASSGYRGAGELFFGEGSRLTVL.

The chain has TRBV5-6 and TRBJ2-2; 10 bases match TRBD2. CDR3 length: 15 amino acids. In germline, CDR1 is SGHDT, CDR2 YYEEEE. V lost 3 bases and J lost 4; bases outside the gene matches: 3. The CDR3 spells CASSSLAGVTGELFF. Here the CDR3 DNA reads TGTGCCAGCAGCTCTCTAGCGGGAGTCACCGGGGAGCTGTTTTTT.

The chain carries TRBV6-5 and TRBJ2-7; the match to TRBD2 covers 9 bases. The CDR3 runs to 15 residues. V lost 2 bases to trimming and J lost 3 bases; unmatched junction nucleotides: 5. Per the germline V gene, CDR1 is MNHEY and CDR2 is SVGAGI. The CDR3 is CASSYGTSIRYEQYF. CDR3 DNA: TGTGCCAGCAGTTACGGGACTAGCATTCGCTACGAGCAGTACTTC.

V usage is TRBV2 and J usage is TRBJ2-7; D perhaps matches TRBD2 (5 bases). The germline CDR1 and CDR2 sequences are SNHLY and FYNNEI. V was clipped by 7 bases and J by 4 bases, with 8 bases between them. The CDR3 length is 11 residues. CDR3 nucleotide sequence: TGTGCCAGCACCAGCGGTTACGAGCAGTACTTC. This gives the protein CASTSGYEQYF.

V and J are TRBV4-1 and TRBJ2-7; 8 nucleotides align to TRBD1. V lost 2 bases, J lost 3 bases, and 6 bases stayed unmatched. The CDR3 sequence is 15 residues long. Germline V gene lookup returns CDR1 MGHRA and CDR2 YSYEKL. The DNA of the CDR3 is TGCGCCAGCAGCCAATCCGGACAGGGAGGCTACGAGCAGTACTTC. Its protein is CASSQSGQGGYEQYF.

The V and J genes are TRBV9 and TRBJ2-1, with D uncertain. The CDR3 totals 12 residues. Germline V gene data show CDR1 as SGDLS and CDR2 as YYNGEE. Trimming pared 0 bases from V and 5 bases from J, leaving 3 bases between. The CDR3 sequence: CASSVEDNEQFF. Here the CDR3 DNA reads TGTGCCAGCAGCGTAGAGGACAATGAGCAGTTCTTC. The variable domain in full, completed from reference TRBV9 and TRBJ2-1, reads DSGVTQTPKHLITATGQRVTLRCSPRSGDLSVYWYQQSLDQGLQFLIQYYNGEERAKGNILERFSAQQFPDLHSELNLSSLELGDSALYFCASSVEDNEQFFGPGTRLTVL.